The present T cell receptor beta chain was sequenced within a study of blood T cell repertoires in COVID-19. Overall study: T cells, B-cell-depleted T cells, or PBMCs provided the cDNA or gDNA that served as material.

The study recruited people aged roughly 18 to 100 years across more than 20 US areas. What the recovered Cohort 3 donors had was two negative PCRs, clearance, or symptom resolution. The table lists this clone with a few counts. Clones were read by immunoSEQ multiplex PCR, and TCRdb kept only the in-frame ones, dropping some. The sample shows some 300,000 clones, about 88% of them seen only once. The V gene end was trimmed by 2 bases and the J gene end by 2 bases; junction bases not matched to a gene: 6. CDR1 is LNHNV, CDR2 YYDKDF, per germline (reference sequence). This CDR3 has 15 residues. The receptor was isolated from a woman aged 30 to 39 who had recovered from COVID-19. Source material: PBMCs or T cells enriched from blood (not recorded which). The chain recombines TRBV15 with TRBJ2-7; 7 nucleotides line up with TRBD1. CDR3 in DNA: TGTGCCACCAGCAGACCCACCACAGGGGCCTACGAGCAGTACTTC. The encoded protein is CATSRPTTGAYEQYF. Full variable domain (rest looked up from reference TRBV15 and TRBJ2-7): DAMVIQNPRYQVTQFGKPVTLSCSQTLNHNVMYWYQQKSSQAPKLLFHYYDKDFNNEADTPDNFQSRRPNTSFCFLDIRSPGLGDTAMYLCATSRPTTGAYEQYFGPGTRLTVT.